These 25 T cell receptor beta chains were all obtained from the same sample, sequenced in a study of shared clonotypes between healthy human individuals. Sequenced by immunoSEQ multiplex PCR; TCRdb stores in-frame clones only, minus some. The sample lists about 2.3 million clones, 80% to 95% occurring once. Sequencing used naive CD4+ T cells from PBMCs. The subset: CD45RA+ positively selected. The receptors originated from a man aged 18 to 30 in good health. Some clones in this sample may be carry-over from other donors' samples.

CDR3 loop: CSATTGTVGGTEAFF. CDR3 DNA: TGCAGCGCCACTACAGGGACGGTGGGAGGGACTGAAGCTTTCTTT. The chain has TRBV29-1 and TRBJ1-1, with D possibly TRBD1 on 6 matching bases. The ends were cut back, 7 bases at V and 5 bases at J, with 23 bases in the middle. CDR1 and CDR2 (germline): SQVTM, ANQGSEA. This CDR3 has 15 residues.

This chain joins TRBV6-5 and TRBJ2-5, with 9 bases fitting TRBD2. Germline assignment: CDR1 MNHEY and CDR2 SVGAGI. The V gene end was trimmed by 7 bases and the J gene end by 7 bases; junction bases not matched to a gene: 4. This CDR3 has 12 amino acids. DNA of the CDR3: TGTGCCAGCATCACGACTAGCGGGACCCAGTACTTC. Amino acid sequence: CASITTSGTQYF.

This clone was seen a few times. The CDR3, as DNA: TGTGCCAGCAGCACGGACCGACCCAGACTGAACACTGAAGCTTTCTTT. Its protein is CASSTDRPRLNTEAFF. The chain uses TRBV7-2 and TRBJ1-1; D is undetermined. V dropped 5 bases and J dropped 0 bases, with 16 bases sitting between them. This CDR3 is 16 amino acids long. Per germline, CDR1 SGHTA and CDR2 FQGNSA.

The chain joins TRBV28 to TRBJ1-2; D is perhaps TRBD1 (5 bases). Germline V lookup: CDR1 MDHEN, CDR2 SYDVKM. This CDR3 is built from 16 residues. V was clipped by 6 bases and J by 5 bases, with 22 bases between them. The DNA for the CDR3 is TGTGCCAGCAGGTCTGGAATCCAGGCGACAGTTTATGGCTACACCTTC. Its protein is CASRSGIQATVYGYTF.

CDR3 region: CASSHTAVPGTGELFF. The CDR3 region has the DNA TGTGCCAGCAGCCACACGGCCGTGCCTGGGACCGGGGAGCTGTTTTTT. The V gene is TRBV9, the J gene TRBJ2-2; D call uncertain. Germline V gene lookup returns CDR1 SGDLS and CDR2 YYNGEE. This CDR3 is built from 16 residues. V lost 4 bases and J lost 5, with 18 bases in between.

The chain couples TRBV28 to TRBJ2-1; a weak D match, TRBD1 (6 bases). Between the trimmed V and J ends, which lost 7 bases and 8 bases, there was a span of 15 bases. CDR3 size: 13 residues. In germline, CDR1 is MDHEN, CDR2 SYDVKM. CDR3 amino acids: CASISPQGHEQFF. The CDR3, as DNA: TGTGCCAGCATATCCCCTCAGGGGCATGAGCAGTTCTTC.

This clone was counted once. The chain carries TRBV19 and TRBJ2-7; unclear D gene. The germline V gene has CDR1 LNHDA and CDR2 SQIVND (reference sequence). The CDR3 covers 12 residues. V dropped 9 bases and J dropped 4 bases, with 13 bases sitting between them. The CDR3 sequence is CARCRILYEQYF. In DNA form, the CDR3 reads TGTGCCAGGTGCCGGATTCTTTACGAGCAGTACTTC.

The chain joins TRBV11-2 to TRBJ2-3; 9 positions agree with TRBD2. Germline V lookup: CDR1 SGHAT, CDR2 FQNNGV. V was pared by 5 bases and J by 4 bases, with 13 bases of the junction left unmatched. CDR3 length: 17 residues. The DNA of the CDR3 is TGTGCCAGCAGCCCTCTGAAGGTAGCGGGAGTAGCAGATACGCAGTATTTT. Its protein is CASSPLKVAGVADTQYF.

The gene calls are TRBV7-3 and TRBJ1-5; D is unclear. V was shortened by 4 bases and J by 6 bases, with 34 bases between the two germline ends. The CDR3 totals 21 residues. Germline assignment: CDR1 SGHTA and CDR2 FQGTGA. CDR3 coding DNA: TGTGCCAGCAGCTCACCCCCCCCGAGGGTACGCGAGGCTATTTCCAGTCAGCCCCAGCATTTT. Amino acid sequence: CASSSPPPRVREAISSQPQHF.

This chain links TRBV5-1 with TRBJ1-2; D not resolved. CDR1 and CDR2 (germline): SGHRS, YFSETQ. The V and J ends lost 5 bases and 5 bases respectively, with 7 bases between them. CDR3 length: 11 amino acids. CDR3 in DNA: TGCGCCAGCAGGACATGGTATGGCTACACCTTC. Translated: CASRTWYGYTF. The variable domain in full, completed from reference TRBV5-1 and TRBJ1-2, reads KAGVTQTPRYLIKTRGQQVTLSCSPISGHRSVSWYQQTPGQGLQFLFEYFSETQRNKGNFPGRFSGRQFSNSRSEMNVSTLELGDSALYLCASRTWYGYTFGSGTRLTVV.

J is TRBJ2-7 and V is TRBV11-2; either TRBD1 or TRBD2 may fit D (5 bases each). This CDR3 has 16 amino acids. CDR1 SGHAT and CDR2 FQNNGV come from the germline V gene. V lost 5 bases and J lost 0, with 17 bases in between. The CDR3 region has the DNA TGTGCCAGCAGCCCGTTCGGGGCCAGGAGCTCCTACGAGCAGTACTTC. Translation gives CASSPFGARSSYEQYF.

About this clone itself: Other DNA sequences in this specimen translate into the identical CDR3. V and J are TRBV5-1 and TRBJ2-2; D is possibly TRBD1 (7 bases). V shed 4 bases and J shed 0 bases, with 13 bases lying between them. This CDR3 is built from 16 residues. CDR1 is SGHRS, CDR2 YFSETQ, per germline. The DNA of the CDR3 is TGCGCCAGCAGCGGGAGGACAGGAACGAACACCGGGGAGCTGTTTTTT. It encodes CASSGRTGTNTGELFF.

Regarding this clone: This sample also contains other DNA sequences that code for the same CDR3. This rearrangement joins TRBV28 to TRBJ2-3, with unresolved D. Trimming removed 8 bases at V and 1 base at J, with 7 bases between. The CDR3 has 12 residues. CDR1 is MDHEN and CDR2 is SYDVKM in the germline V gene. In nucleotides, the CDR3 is TGTGCCAGCTCTCCTGGCACAGATACGCAGTATTTT. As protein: CASSPGTDTQYF.

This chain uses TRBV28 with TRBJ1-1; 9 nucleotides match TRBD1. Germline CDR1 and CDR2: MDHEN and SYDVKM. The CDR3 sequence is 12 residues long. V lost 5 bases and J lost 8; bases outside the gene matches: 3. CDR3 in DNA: TGTGCCAGCAGTACAGGGGGCCTAGAAGCTTTCTTT. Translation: CASSTGGLEAFF.

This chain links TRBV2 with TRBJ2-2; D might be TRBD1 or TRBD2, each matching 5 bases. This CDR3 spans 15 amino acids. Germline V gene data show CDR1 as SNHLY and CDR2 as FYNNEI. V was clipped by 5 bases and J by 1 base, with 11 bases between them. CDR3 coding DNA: TGTGCCAGCAGTTCTTGGGGGAGGAACACCGGGGAGCTGTTTTTT. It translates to CASSSWGRNTGELFF. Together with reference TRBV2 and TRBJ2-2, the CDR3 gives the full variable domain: EPEVTQTPSHQVTQMGQEVILRCVPISNHLYFYWYRQILGQKVEFLVSFYNNEISEKSEIFDDQFSVERPDGSNFTLKIRSTKLEDSAMYFCASSSWGRNTGELFFGEGSRLTVL.

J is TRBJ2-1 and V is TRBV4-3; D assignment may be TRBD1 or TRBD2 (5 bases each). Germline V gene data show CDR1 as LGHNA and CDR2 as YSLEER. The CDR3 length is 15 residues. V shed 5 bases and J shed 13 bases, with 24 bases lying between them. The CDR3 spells CASSETFGAGTIQFF. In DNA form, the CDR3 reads TGCGCCAGCAGCGAAACCTTCGGGGCGGGTACGATACAGTTCTTC.

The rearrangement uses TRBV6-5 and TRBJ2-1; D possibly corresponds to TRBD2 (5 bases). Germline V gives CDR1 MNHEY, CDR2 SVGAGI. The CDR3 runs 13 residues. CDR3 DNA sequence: TGTGCAGTGGCCCGCGGGCCCAACAATGAGCAGTTCTTC. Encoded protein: CAVARGPNNEQFF.

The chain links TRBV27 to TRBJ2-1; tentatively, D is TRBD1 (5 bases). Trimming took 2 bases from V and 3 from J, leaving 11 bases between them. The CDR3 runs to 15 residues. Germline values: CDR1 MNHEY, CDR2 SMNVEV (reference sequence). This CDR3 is CASSLRRADYNEQFF. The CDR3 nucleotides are TGTGCCAGCAGTTTACGCAGGGCCGACTACAATGAGCAGTTCTTC.

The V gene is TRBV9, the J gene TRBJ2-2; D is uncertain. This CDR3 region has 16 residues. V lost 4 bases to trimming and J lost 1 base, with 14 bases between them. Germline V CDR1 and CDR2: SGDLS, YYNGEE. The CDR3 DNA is TGTGCCAGCAGCCCCCACGTCCTACAGAACACCGGGGAGCTGTTTTTT. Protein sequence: CASSPHVLQNTGELFF. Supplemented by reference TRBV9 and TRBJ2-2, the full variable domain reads DSGVTQTPKHLITATGQRVTLRCSPRSGDLSVYWYQQSLDQGLQFLIQYYNGEERAKGNILERFSAQQFPDLHSELNLSSLELGDSALYFCASSPHVLQNTGELFFGEGSRLTVL.

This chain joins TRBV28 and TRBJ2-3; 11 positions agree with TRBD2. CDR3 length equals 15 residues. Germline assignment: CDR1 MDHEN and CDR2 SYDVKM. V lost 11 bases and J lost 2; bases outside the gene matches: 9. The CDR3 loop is CAVTGLAAFTDTQYF. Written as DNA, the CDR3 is TGTGCCGTCACGGGACTAGCGGCATTCACAGATACGCAGTATTTT.

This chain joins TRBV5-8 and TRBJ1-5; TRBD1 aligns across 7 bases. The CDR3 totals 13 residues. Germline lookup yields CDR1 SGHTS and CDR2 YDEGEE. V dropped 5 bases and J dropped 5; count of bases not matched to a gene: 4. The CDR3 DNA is TGTGCCAGCAGGGAGGGGGCATATCAGCCCCAGCATTTT. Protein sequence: CASREGAYQPQHF.

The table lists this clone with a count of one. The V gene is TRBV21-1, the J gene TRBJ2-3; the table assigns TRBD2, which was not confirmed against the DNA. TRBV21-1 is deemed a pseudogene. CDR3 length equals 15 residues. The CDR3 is CASSKETSGRDTQYF. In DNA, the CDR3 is TGTGCCAGCAGCAAAGAAACTAGCGGGAGGGATACGCAGTATTTT.

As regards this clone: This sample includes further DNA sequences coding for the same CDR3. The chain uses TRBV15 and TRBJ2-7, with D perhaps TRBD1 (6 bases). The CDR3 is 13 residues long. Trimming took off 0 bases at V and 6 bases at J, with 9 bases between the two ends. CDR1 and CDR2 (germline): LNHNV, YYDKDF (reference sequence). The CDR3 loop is CATSRDVGGEQYF. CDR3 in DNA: TGTGCCACCAGCAGAGATGTAGGGGGCGAGCAGTACTTC.

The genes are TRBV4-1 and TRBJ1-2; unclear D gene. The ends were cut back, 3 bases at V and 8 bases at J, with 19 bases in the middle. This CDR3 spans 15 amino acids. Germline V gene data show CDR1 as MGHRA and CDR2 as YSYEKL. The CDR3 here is CASSHPPAGLVGYTF. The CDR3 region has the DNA TGCGCCAGCAGCCATCCACCGGCAGGCCTGGTGGGCTACACCTTC.

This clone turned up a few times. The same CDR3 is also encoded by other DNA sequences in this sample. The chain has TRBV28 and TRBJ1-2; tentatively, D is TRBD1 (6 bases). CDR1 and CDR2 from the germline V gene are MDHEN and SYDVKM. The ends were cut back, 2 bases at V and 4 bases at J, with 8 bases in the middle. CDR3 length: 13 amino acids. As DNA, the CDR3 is TGTGCCAGCAGTTTACCGGGGGCCTATGGCTACACCTTC. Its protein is CASSLPGAYGYTF.